This passage covers 28 T cell receptor beta chains from one sample sequenced in a study of blood T cells in healthy people across ages. It was with a sample-barcoded 5' primer and a J-beta primer mix that a second PCR of roughly 7 to 12 cycles was run. TCRdb redid the calling of the 5' RACE reads with MiXCR, one entry per CDR3 protein. This repertoire shows fewer than 2,000,000 distinct CDR3 sequences, about two fifths found once; its top ten account for more than 20%. Sample: blood. The receptors derive from a human donor in good health.

This clonotype has a handful of counts. The chain combines TRBV20-1 with TRBJ2-7, with D perhaps matching TRBD2 (7 bases). Germline V gives CDR1 DFQATT, CDR2 SNEGSKA (reference sequence). The CDR3 has 16 amino acids. Between the trimmed V and J ends, which lost 0 bases and 3 bases, there was a span of 18 bases. CDR3 nucleotides: TGCAGTGCTAGAGACGTTGGAGGGGGGGCACTCTACGAGCAGTACTTC. Residues: CSARDVGGGALYEQYF.

This clonotype came up once. The V and J genes are TRBV12-3 or TRBV12-4 and TRBJ2-3; 10 bases align to TRBD1. Trimming cost V 6 bases and J 1 base; bases outside gene matches: 7. This CDR3 has 16 residues. CDR3 bases: TGTGCCAGCAGCCTTGATGGGACAGGGGGCACAGATACGCAGTATTTT. Amino acid sequence: CASSLDGTGGTDTQYF.

The chain links TRBV5-1 to TRBJ2-5; 9 bases map to TRBD1. Germline V gene lookup returns CDR1 SGHRS and CDR2 YFSETQ. The junction had 5 bases not matched to a gene; V was cut back by 3 bases and J by 5 bases. This CDR3 region has 14 residues. Here the CDR3 DNA reads TGCGCCAGCAGCTACACAGGGGGCGATGAGACCCAGTACTTC. Its protein product is CASSYTGGDETQYF.

This clonotype was detected a few times. V and J are TRBV6-6 and TRBJ2-7; maybe TRBD1 (5 bases). V lost 0 bases to trimming and J lost 0 bases, with 12 bases between them. The CDR3 contains 16 residues. Germline V gives CDR1 MNHNY, CDR2 SVGAGI (reference sequence). The CDR3 coding sequence is TGTGCCAGCAGTTACTCACGGCAGGGTAGCTCCTACGAGCAGTACTTC. This gives the protein CASSYSRQGSSYEQYF.

With respect to this clonotype: Given a much more abundant clone one base away, this may be a read error. The genes are TRBV5-1 and TRBJ2-1, with D hard to call. This CDR3 spans 14 amino acids. CDR1 is SGHRS and CDR2 is YFSETQ in the germline V gene. CDR3 protein: CTSSLTLVSNEQFF. CDR3 DNA: TGCACCAGCAGCTTGACTCTAGTTAGCAATGAGCAGTTCTTC. Complete variable domain (other parts from reference TRBV5-1 and TRBJ2-1): KAGVTQTPRYLIKTRGQQVTLSCSPISGHRSVSWYQQTPGQGLQFLFEYFSETQRNKGNFPGRFSGRQFSNSRSEMNVSTLELGDSALYLCTSSLTLVSNEQFFGPGTRLTVL.

This clonotype was seen a few times. J is TRBJ1-1 and V is TRBV6-5; no firm D call. Germline CDR1 is MNHEY and CDR2 is SVGAGI. V gave up 0 bases and J gave up 3 bases, with 11 bases separating them. The CDR3 is 15 amino acids. CDR3 amino acids: CASSYSWVRDTEAFF. Here the CDR3 DNA reads TGTGCCAGCAGTTACTCGTGGGTTAGGGACACTGAAGCTTTCTTT.

The gene calls are TRBV7-2 and TRBJ2-4, with unresolved D. The J call could be wrong; TRBJ2-7 is a better fit for the DNA end. Germline-derived CDR1 and CDR2 are SGHTA and FQGNSA. This CDR3 has 14 amino acids. This CDR3 is CASSLPGVPYEQYF. The CDR3 coding sequence is TGTGCCAGCAGCTTACCGGGTGTCCCCTACGAGCAGTACTTC.

J is TRBJ2-3 and V is TRBV15; tentative D call: TRBD2 (5 bases). Germline lookup yields CDR1 LNHNV and CDR2 YYDKDF (reference sequence). Between the trimmed V and J ends, which lost 0 bases and 1 base, there was a span of 14 bases. There are 17 residues in the CDR3. This CDR3 reads CATSRDSRRYGTDTQYF. CDR3 bases: TGTGCCACCAGCAGAGATTCCCGGAGGTATGGCACAGATACGCAGTATTTT.

The genes are TRBV11-2 and TRBJ2-2; D might be TRBD1 or TRBD2, each matching 5 bases. The CDR3 consists of 15 residues. Germline V CDR1 and CDR2: SGHAT, FQNNGV. V was pared by 1 base and J by 7 bases, with 13 bases between. CDR3 DNA sequence: TGTGCCAGCAGCTTAGGCCTGAGGGGAAGCGGGGAGCTGTTTTTT. This gives the protein CASSLGLRGSGELFF.

The gene calls are TRBV3-1 and TRBJ2-1; the D is unclear. Germline loops: CDR1 LGHDT, CDR2 YNNKEL (reference sequence). V was clipped by 0 bases and J by 9 bases, with 12 bases between them. This CDR3 spans 14 amino acids. In nucleotides, the CDR3 is TGTGCCAGCAGCCAAGATCGGTCCCTCGGTGAGCAGTTCTTC. It specifies CASSQDRSLGEQFF.

This chain joins TRBV9 and TRBJ1-1, with TRBD1 identical over 7 bases. This CDR3 contains 15 residues. Germline V CDR1 and CDR2: SGDLS, YYNGEE. Unmatched junction bases numbered 6, after V lost 2 bases and J lost 2 bases. Here the CDR3 reads CASSVSGTANTEAFF. CDR3 nucleotide sequence: TGTGCCAGCAGCGTGTCCGGGACAGCAAACACTGAAGCTTTCTTT.

The V and J genes are TRBV6-2 or TRBV6-3 and TRBJ1-5, with TRBD1 as a possible D gene (5 bases). Trimming stripped 5 bases from V and 6 bases from J, with 11 bases between. The CDR3 totals 13 residues. In germline, CDR1 is MNHEY, CDR2 SVGEGT. The CDR3 DNA sequence: TGTGCCAGCAGTCAGGGATACATTCAGCCCCAGCATTTT. The encoded protein is CASSQGYIQPQHF.

The CDR3 loop reads CASSQVEGQINYGYTF. CDR3 nucleotide sequence: TGCGCCAGCAGCCAAGTCGAGGGACAGATTAACTATGGCTACACCTTC. The V gene is TRBV4-1, the J gene TRBJ1-2, with 7 bases fitting TRBD1. V dropped 1 base and J dropped 1; count of bases not matched to a gene: 6. CDR3 length: 16 amino acids. CDR1 MGHRA and CDR2 YSYEKL come from the germline V gene.

Points on this clonotype: One junction end disagrees with the germline gene, perhaps due to a read error. This chain uses TRBV3-1 with TRBJ2-1; D remains unclear. The CDR3 length is 13 residues. Germline loops: CDR1 LGHDT, CDR2 YNNKEL (reference sequence). The CDR3 DNA follows: TGTGCCGGCAGCCAGGATATAAACAATGAGCAGTTCTTC. It encodes CAGSQDINNEQFF.

This clonotype showed up just a few times. The chain recombines TRBV12-3 or TRBV12-4 with TRBJ2-7, with 10 bases fitting TRBD1. The V segment lost 5 bases and the J segment 6 bases; nucleotides outside the gene matches: 13. The CDR3 length is 16 residues. CDR3 amino acids: CASSRTHGTGASEQYF. For the CDR3, the DNA is TGTGCCAGCAGTAGAACACACGGGACAGGGGCGTCCGAGCAGTACTTC.

This clonotype was observed at least ten times. This sequence joins TRBV29-1 and TRBJ2-5, with D perhaps matching TRBD1 (6 bases). Between the trimmed V and J ends, which lost 4 bases and 1 base, there was a span of 10 bases. Germline V gene data show CDR1 as SQVTM and CDR2 as ANQGSEA. This CDR3 is 13 amino acids long. The CDR3 is CSVAGQSQETQYF. The CDR3 nucleotides are TGCAGCGTTGCAGGACAGTCCCAAGAGACCCAGTACTTC.

This clonotype turned up a few times. The rearrangement uses TRBV6-6 and TRBJ2-3; D is unresolved. The CDR3 sequence is 14 residues long. V lost 2 bases and J lost 4, with 10 bases in between. From germline, CDR1 is MNHNY and CDR2 SVGAGI (reference sequence). The CDR3, as DNA: TGTGCCAGCAGTTACCCCCAGCTCCCAGATACGCAGTATTTT. Amino acids: CASSYPQLPDTQYF.

This clonotype was picked up one time. The chain links TRBV20-1 to TRBJ2-1; D possibly matches TRBD1 or TRBD2 (5 bases each). The length of the CDR3 is 15 residues. Trimming took 3 bases from V and 4 from J, leaving 16 bases between them. Germline CDR1 DFQATT, CDR2 SNEGSKA (reference sequence). CDR3 sequence: CSASSPGTAYNEQFF. CDR3 DNA: TGCAGTGCTAGTTCCCCAGGGACCGCTTACAATGAGCAGTTCTTC.

There are a few counts of this clonotype. The genes are TRBV20-1 and TRBJ1-2; D remains unclear. The CDR3 is 11 amino acids. The ends were cut back, 2 bases at V and 4 bases at J, with 5 bases in the middle. Per the germline V gene, CDR1 is DFQATT and CDR2 is SNEGSKA (reference sequence). The chain's CDR3 is CSARIVYGYTF. The CDR3 nucleotides are TGCAGTGCTAGAATTGTCTATGGCTACACCTTC.

This clonotype was counted between two and nine times. CDR3 bases: TGTGCCAGCATACGGGACCCCGACGGCTCACCCCTCCACTTT. This sequence encodes CASIRDPDGSPLHF. This chain connects TRBV6-1 to TRBJ1-6; tentatively, D is TRBD1 (5 bases). The CDR3 runs to 14 residues. CDR1 MNHNS and CDR2 SASEGT come from the germline V gene. The V end was cut by 7 bases, the J end by 10 bases, with 17 bases between.

The chain joins TRBV12-3 or TRBV12-4 to TRBJ2-1, with D perhaps matching TRBD2 (6 bases). Trimming stripped 3 bases from V and 1 base from J, with 10 bases between. This CDR3 is built from 15 residues. The CDR3 reads CASSFGGVSYNEQFF. CDR3 DNA sequence: TGTGCCAGCAGTTTCGGCGGGGTTTCCTACAATGAGCAGTTCTTC.

A remark on this clonotype: This may come from a read error, since a much larger clone is one base off. The chain uses TRBV7-2 and TRBJ2-1; TRBD1 aligns across 12 bases. This CDR3 has 15 amino acids. The germline V gene encodes CDR1 SGHTA and CDR2 FQGNSA. V lost 6 bases, J lost 10 bases, and 10 bases stayed unmatched. The CDR3 sequence is CASSAGQGAGYEQFF. CDR3 DNA sequence: TGTGCCAGCAGTGCGGGACAGGGGGCAGGATACGAGCAGTTCTTC.

V usage is TRBV20-1 and J usage is TRBJ1-4; D gene ambiguous. Germline CDR1 is DFQATT and CDR2 is SNEGSKA (reference sequence). V was clipped by 0 bases and J by 12 bases, with 14 bases between them. The CDR3 has 13 residues. CDR3 in amino acids: CSARDVYEGELFF. Here the CDR3 DNA reads TGCAGTGCTAGAGATGTATATGAGGGAGAACTGTTTTTT.

The V call is TRBV4-1, the J call TRBJ2-1, with 8 bases aligning to TRBD1. Unmatched junction bases numbered 6, after V lost 2 bases and J lost 3 bases. The germline CDR1 and CDR2 sequences are MGHRA and YSYEKL. This CDR3 has 16 amino acids. The CDR3 DNA is TGCGCCAGCAGCCAAAGAACCGGGACAGGCTACAATGAGCAGTTCTTC. It translates to CASSQRTGTGYNEQFF.

The table lists this clonotype with many counts. This sequence joins TRBV29-1 and TRBJ2-2, with TRBD2 matching over 7 bases. The CDR3 is 16 residues long. Germline CDR1 and CDR2: SQVTM and ANQGSEA. After removal of 1 base from V and 1 base from J, the junction contained 6 bases not matched to a gene. The CDR3 DNA follows: TGCAGCGTTGAAGGGGTCGCGGGGGTGAACACCGGGGAGCTGTTTTTT. Translation: CSVEGVAGVNTGELFF.

This sequence joins TRBV11-3 and TRBJ2-1; no reliable D call. V was clipped by 8 bases and J by 6 bases, with 8 bases between them. Germline-derived CDR1 and CDR2 are SGHNT and YENEEA. The CDR3 covers 11 residues. The CDR3 loop is CASGKGNEQFF. CDR3 nucleotide sequence: TGTGCCAGCGGAAAAGGCAATGAGCAGTTCTTC.

The chain has TRBV5-1 and TRBJ2-6; 12 bases align to TRBD1. V shed 2 bases and J 2 bases; nucleotides not matched to a gene: 5. Germline-derived CDR1 and CDR2 are SGHRS and YFSETQ. The CDR3 consists of 18 residues. The DNA of the CDR3 is TGCGCCAGCAGCTTAACGGGACAGGGGGCACCTGGGGCCAACGTCCTGACTTTC. The encoded protein is CASSLTGQGAPGANVLTF. Full variable domain (missing parts from reference TRBV5-1 and TRBJ2-6): KAGVTQTPRYLIKTRGQQVTLSCSPISGHRSVSWYQQTPGQGLQFLFEYFSETQRNKGNFPGRFSGRQFSNSRSEMNVSTLELGDSALYLCASSLTGQGAPGANVLTFGAGSRLTVL.

The chain uses TRBV12-3 or TRBV12-4 and TRBJ2-5; D is possibly TRBD1 or TRBD2 (6 bases each). The CDR3 is 14 amino acids. Trimming pared 5 bases from V and 10 bases from J, leaving 20 bases between. CDR3 in amino acids: CASSPVSGQGFQYF. In DNA form, the CDR3 reads TGTGCCAGCAGTCCGGTGAGCGGGCAGGGGTTCCAGTACTTC.